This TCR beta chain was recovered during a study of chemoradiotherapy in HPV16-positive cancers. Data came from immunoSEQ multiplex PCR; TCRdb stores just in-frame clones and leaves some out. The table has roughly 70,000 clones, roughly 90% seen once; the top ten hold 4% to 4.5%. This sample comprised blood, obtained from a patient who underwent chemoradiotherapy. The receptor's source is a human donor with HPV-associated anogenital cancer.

The CDR3 reads CASSSLPTYNEQFF. The CDR3, as DNA: TGTGCCAGCAGTTCATTACCTACCTACAATGAGCAGTTCTTC. V usage is TRBV28 and J usage is TRBJ2-1; D is undetermined. V lost 4 bases and J lost 2, with 9 bases in between. The CDR3 extends over 14 amino acids. In germline, CDR1 is MDHEN, CDR2 SYDVKM.